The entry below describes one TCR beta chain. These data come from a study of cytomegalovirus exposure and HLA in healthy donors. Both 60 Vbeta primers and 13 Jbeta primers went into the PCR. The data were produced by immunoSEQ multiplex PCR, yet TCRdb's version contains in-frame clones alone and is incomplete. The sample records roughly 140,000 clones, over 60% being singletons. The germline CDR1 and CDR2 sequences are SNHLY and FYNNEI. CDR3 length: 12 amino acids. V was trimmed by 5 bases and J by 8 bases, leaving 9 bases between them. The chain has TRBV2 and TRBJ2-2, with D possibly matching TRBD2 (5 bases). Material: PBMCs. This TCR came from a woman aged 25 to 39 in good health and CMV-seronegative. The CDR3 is CASSKRGGELFF. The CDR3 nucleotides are TGTGCCAGCAGTAAACGGGGAGGGGAGCTGTTTTTT.